This T cell receptor beta chain is drawn from a study of T cells after yellow fever vaccination. General observations from the study: The booster response re-showed most primary clones: 96% CD4, 88% CD8.

TCRdb used MiXCR to reprocess the 5' RACE reads, holding one entry per CDR3 protein. The sample contains 250,000 to 300,000 distinct CDR3 sequences, 8.7% of which appear only once. This CDR3 comprises 15 residues. Germline assignment: CDR1 SGDLS and CDR2 YYNGEE. With 1 base removed from V and 3 bases from J, the gap between germline ends came to 12 bases. This clonotype showed up many times. The target antigen is unknown. The sample here was CD4+ T cells sorted from PBMCs, taken 5 days after the yellow fever booster vaccination. The source is a young man who received the YFV17D yellow fever vaccine. V usage is TRBV9 and J usage is TRBJ2-3; perhaps TRBD1 as D (5 bases). Here the CDR3 reads CASSVTGDPTDTQYF. The CDR3 DNA reads TGTGCCAGCAGCGTAACAGGCGATCCTACAGATACGCAGTATTTT.